This T cell receptor beta chain was recorded in a study of identical twins. CDR3 length: 17 residues. V was clipped by 3 bases and J by 6 bases; unmatched bases: 9. The V gene's germline CDR1 is SGHRS and CDR2 YFSETQ. In this sample, this clonotype turned up many times. TCRdb reanalysed the 5' RACE reads using MiXCR and keeps one entry per CDR3 protein. The sample lists under 900,000 distinct CDR3 sequences; about 20% were seen once. The data were also submitted as part of a second study, on T cells expressing NK-cell markers. From that paper: Sorting was restricted to alpha-beta TCR T cells by an anti-gamma-delta TCR antibody in several experiments.

Sequencing was carried out using PBMCs. The V call is TRBV5-1, the J call TRBJ2-3, with 14 positions matching TRBD2. The receptor was isolated from a woman between 18 and 29 years old in good health. The CDR3 reads CASSSVRLAGGLDTQYF. CDR3 coding DNA: TGCGCCAGCAGCTCCGTGAGACTAGCGGGGGGGTTGGATACGCAGTATTTT.